The 15 T cell receptor beta chains below were found in one sample sequenced in a study of blood T cell repertoires in COVID-19. Only in-frame clones appear in the TCRdb table, and some are missing; sequencing was by immunoSEQ multiplex PCR. The sample includes fewer than 70,000 clones, roughly nine tenths of them seen just once. The source material was peripheral blood. The receptors come from a man between 45 and 60 years old with active COVID-19.

The rearrangement links TRBV6-1 to TRBJ1-4; D might be TRBD1 (6 bases). V was cut by 3 bases and J by 5 bases, with 16 bases left in between. Germline values: CDR1 MNHNS, CDR2 SASEGT. This CDR3 is 16 amino acids long. CDR3 DNA: TGTGCCAGCAGTGACTACCGGACAGAGTCAAATGAAAAACTGTTTTTT. It codes for CASSDYRTESNEKLFF.

The chain joins TRBV19 to TRBJ1-5; 7 positions match TRBD1. Germline CDR1 reads LNHDA; CDR2 reads SQIVND (reference sequence). V gave up 5 bases and J gave up 0 bases; unmatched junction bases: 4. The length of the CDR3 is 15 residues. In nucleotides, the CDR3 is TGTGCCAGTAGTTATACAGGGGTTAGCAATCAGCCCCAGCATTTT. Its protein product is CASSYTGVSNQPQHF.

The gene calls are TRBV3-1 (or the pseudogene TRBV3-2) and TRBJ2-4, with 8 bases identical to TRBD2. The germline V gene encodes CDR1 LGHDT and CDR2 YNNKEL (reference sequence). V lost 4 bases and J lost 8; bases outside the gene matches: 10. This CDR3 is 15 amino acids long. The CDR3: CASSRITGGQDIQYF. The CDR3 region has the DNA TGTGCCAGCAGCCGCATAACGGGGGGGCAAGACATTCAGTACTTC.

The chain joins TRBV5-1 to TRBJ2-1; unclear D gene. Germline V gives CDR1 SGHRS, CDR2 YFSETQ. The CDR3 totals 15 residues. The ends were cut back, 0 bases at V and 0 bases at J, with 7 bases in the middle. CDR3 region: CASSLGQNSYNEQFF. CDR3 sequence (DNA): TGCGCCAGCAGCTTGGGACAAAACTCCTACAATGAGCAGTTCTTC.

The rearrangement joins TRBV5-1 to TRBJ2-2; perhaps TRBD2 as D (7 bases). Looked up from germline, CDR1 is SGHRS and CDR2 is YFSETQ. The CDR3 runs 14 residues. V lost 5 bases and J lost 0, with 8 bases in between. The CDR3 loop reads CASRGGPNTGELFF. The CDR3 bases are TGCGCCAGCAGGGGGGGGCCGAACACCGGGGAGCTGTTTTTT.

This chain uses TRBV7-9 with TRBJ2-7; 12 bases match TRBD2. This CDR3 has 17 residues. V lost 5 bases, J lost 6 bases, and 14 bases stayed unmatched. Germline CDR1 SEHNR, CDR2 FQNEAQ (reference sequence). CDR3: CASSPGTSGGLGGEQYF. The CDR3 DNA sequence: TGTGCCAGCAGCCCGGGAACTAGCGGGGGGCTCGGGGGCGAGCAGTACTTC. The entire variable domain, with the rest obtained from reference TRBV7-9 and TRBJ2-7, is as follows: DTGVSQNPRHKITKRGQNVTFRCDPISEHNRLYWYRQTLGQGPEFLTYFQNEAQLEKSRLLSDRFSAERPKGSFSTLEIQRTEQGDSAMYLCASSPGTSGGLGGEQYFGPGTRLTVT.

The chain couples TRBV7-2 to TRBJ1-6; TRBD1 is a possible D gene (5 bases). Trimming removed 0 bases at V and 3 bases at J, with 6 bases between. CDR1 is SGHTA and CDR2 is FQGNSA in the germline V gene. The CDR3 contains 15 residues. The CDR3 nucleotides read TGTGCCAGCAGCTTAGCAGGGGTCTATAATTCACCCCTCCACTTT. This encodes CASSLAGVYNSPLHF.

The genes are TRBV10-3 and TRBJ2-7; D is possibly TRBD2 (5 bases). CDR3 length equals 14 residues. V gave up 3 bases and J gave up 2 bases, with 11 bases separating them. Germline CDR1 reads ENHRY; CDR2 reads SYGVKD. The CDR3 DNA reads as TGTGCCATCAGTGACAGACTATCCCCCTACGAGCAGTACTTC. Residues: CAISDRLSPYEQYF.

This clone occurred once. The chain couples TRBV4-1 to TRBJ1-2, with 7 bases aligning to TRBD1. The CDR3 covers 16 residues. Germline values: CDR1 MGHRA, CDR2 YSYEKL. The V gene end was trimmed by 2 bases and the J gene end by 0 bases; junction bases not matched to a gene: 6. CDR3 nucleotides: TGCGCCAGCAGCCAACGTGGGACAGCTTCTAACTATGGCTACACCTTC. Its protein product is CASSQRGTASNYGYTF.

The chain has TRBV4-1 and TRBJ2-1; no clear D gene. V lost 1 base and J 0 bases, leaving 10 bases between the germline ends. The V gene's germline CDR1 is MGHRA and CDR2 YSYEKL. The CDR3 consists of 16 residues. CDR3 sequence: CASSQVSTGSYNEQFF. CDR3 sequence (DNA): TGCGCCAGCAGCCAAGTAAGTACGGGCTCCTACAATGAGCAGTTCTTC.

This chain joins TRBV4-3 and TRBJ1-1, with TRBD1 matching over 9 bases. Germline loops: CDR1 LGHNA, CDR2 YSLEER. This CDR3 is 14 amino acids long. The junction had 9 bases not matched to a gene; V was cut back by 3 bases and J by 10 bases. CDR3 nucleotide sequence: TGCGCCAGCAGCCATACAGGGGGCAGTTGGACAGCTTTCTTT. It yields the protein CASSHTGGSWTAFF.

The DNA of the CDR3 is TGTGCCAGCAGCTCCCGGGACAGAGAAAAACTGTTTTTT. It yields the protein CASSSRDREKLFF. V usage is TRBV7-2 and J usage is TRBJ1-4; the match to TRBD1 covers 7 bases. There are 13 residues in the CDR3. Germline V CDR1 and CDR2: SGHTA, FQGNSA. V dropped 4 bases and J dropped 8; count of bases not matched to a gene: 4.

The chain has TRBV12-3 or TRBV12-4 and TRBJ2-2, with no clear D. The CDR3 consists of 12 residues. The V gene lost 3 bases and the J gene lost 5 bases, with 4 bases spanning the gap. Here the CDR3 reads CASSFPTGELFF. CDR3 DNA: TGTGCCAGCAGTTTTCCTACCGGGGAGCTGTTTTTT.

V usage is TRBV5-6 and J usage is TRBJ1-1, with 9 bases that match TRBD1. V shed 2 bases and J 10 bases; nucleotides not matched to a gene: 3. This CDR3 is built from 12 residues. Germline-derived CDR1 and CDR2 are SGHDT and YYEEEE. The CDR3 here is CASSFTTGGAFF. In DNA, the CDR3 is TGTGCCAGCAGCTTCACGACAGGGGGAGCTTTCTTT.

Only a few counts were recorded for this clone. The chain has TRBV5-8 and TRBJ1-2; D remains unclear. This CDR3 comprises 13 residues. The V end lost 0 bases, the J end lost 6 bases, and 9 bases lay between the germline ends. Germline assignment: CDR1 SGHTS and CDR2 YDEGEE. This chain's CDR3 is CASSLVEGHGYTF. DNA for the CDR3: TGTGCCAGCAGCTTGGTAGAGGGTCATGGCTACACCTTC.